A single sample is the source of the 12 T cell receptor beta chains below, sequenced in a study of blood T cell repertoires in COVID-19. Some clones are missing from TCRdb's copy, which holds only in-frame ones; the method was immunoSEQ multiplex PCR. Seen here are about 200,000 clones, roughly 90% observed once, and the top ten hold roughly 1.6%. The sample comprised peripheral blood. These receptor sequences come from a man aged 18 to 30 with active or convalescent COVID-19.

The chain carries TRBV19 and TRBJ1-1; D is perhaps TRBD1 (6 bases). The V end was cut by 4 bases, the J end by 0 bases, with 15 bases between. In germline, CDR1 is LNHDA, CDR2 SQIVND (reference sequence). This CDR3 spans 16 amino acids. The CDR3 nucleotides are TGTGCCAGTAGTAAAAGACAGGACGCAATGAACACTGAAGCTTTCTTT. Protein product: CASSKRQDAMNTEAFF.

This chain uses TRBV6-4 with TRBJ2-1; TRBD2 matches 9 bases. CDR3 length: 16 amino acids. Germline trimming cut 4 bases from V and 7 bases from J; bases unmatched to any gene: 11. Germline V lookup: CDR1 MRHNA, CDR2 SNTAGT. The CDR3 nucleotides are TGTGCCAGCAGTGCCCGGGCTAGCGGGGTTTCGAATGAGCAGTTCTTC. Residues: CASSARASGVSNEQFF.

This clone showed up just once. J is TRBJ1-1 and V is TRBV30, with 10 bases that match TRBD1. This CDR3 is built from 15 residues. J was trimmed by 6 bases and V by 7 bases; bases with no gene match: 14. The germline CDR1 and CDR2 sequences are GTSNPN and SVGIG (reference sequence). In DNA, the CDR3 is TGTGCCTTGGGGACAGGGGCGCTTGCCGGGTCTGAAGCTTTCTTT. Translated, it gives CALGTGALAGSEAFF.

The rearrangement joins TRBV4-2 to TRBJ2-7; 8 positions agree with TRBD1. The CDR3 has 16 amino acids. Germline CDR1 reads LGHNA; CDR2 reads YNFKEQ. The junction had 7 bases not matched to a gene; V was cut back by 3 bases and J by 0 bases. The CDR3 loop reads CASSHAPQGDSYEQYF. The DNA of the CDR3 is TGTGCCAGCAGCCACGCCCCACAGGGGGACTCCTACGAGCAGTACTTC.

This sequence joins TRBV6-2 or TRBV6-3 and TRBJ2-1; 8 bases align to TRBD1. The ends lost 4 bases at V and 5 bases at J; junction bases unmatched: 7. CDR1 is MNHEY, CDR2 SVGEGT, per germline. The CDR3 runs to 15 residues. CDR3 in amino acids: CASSSTAQGDNEQFF. CDR3 nucleotides: TGTGCCAGCAGTTCCACCGCACAGGGGGACAATGAGCAGTTCTTC.

In nucleotides, the CDR3 is TGTGCCTGGAGTAAATACTCCGGGACTAGCGGCCACAATGAGCAGTTCTTC. Its protein product is CAWSKYSGTSGHNEQFF. The chain has TRBV30 and TRBJ2-1; 11 nucleotides align to TRBD2. The CDR3 runs to 17 residues. Germline CDR1 reads GTSNPN; CDR2 reads SVGIG (reference sequence). With V trimmed by 2 bases and J by 5 bases, 11 bases remained unmatched.

The chain combines TRBV27 with TRBJ1-1; TRBD1 matches 11 bases. The germline CDR1 and CDR2 sequences are MNHEY and SMNVEV (reference sequence). The CDR3 consists of 16 residues. V was clipped by 6 bases and J by 5 bases; unmatched bases: 11. This CDR3 is CASSPRGQGGWTEAFF. CDR3 bases: TGTGCCAGCAGCCCTCGGGGACAGGGGGGATGGACTGAAGCTTTCTTT.

Details on this clone: The germline gene is not matched at one end of the junction; a read error may be the cause. The CDR3 region is CASGLGGGAETQYF. CDR3 nucleotides: TGTGCTAGTGGCTTGGGAGGGGGCGCAGAGACCCAGTACTTC. The chain uses TRBV12-5 and TRBJ2-5, with D tentatively TRBD1 or TRBD2 (7 bases each). Germline V lookup: CDR1 LGHNT, CDR2 FRNRAP. The CDR3 has 14 residues.

The sample holds a few counts of this clone. The genes are TRBV27 and TRBJ2-1, with D perhaps matching TRBD1 (6 bases). The CDR3 runs to 13 residues. CDR1 and CDR2 from the germline V gene are MNHEY and SMNVEV (reference sequence). Trimming shortened V by 10 bases and J by 0 bases, and 10 bases separated the two germline ends. The chain's CDR3 is CAIGQSSYNEQFF. CDR3 coding DNA: TGTGCCATCGGACAGAGCTCCTACAATGAGCAGTTCTTC.

V is TRBV6-5 and J is TRBJ1-4; TRBD1 matches at 8 bases. After removal of 5 bases from V and 7 bases from J, the junction contained 6 bases not matched to a gene. CDR1 and CDR2 from the germline V gene are MNHEY and SVGAGI. There are 14 residues in the CDR3. The CDR3 nucleotides read TGTGCCAGCAGTATGGGGACAGGAACTGAAAAACTGTTTTTT. Translating gives CASSMGTGTEKLFF.

V gene TRBV30 combines with J gene TRBJ1-1; 8 bases fit TRBD1. The CDR3 is 14 amino acids. Trimming removed 4 bases from V and 2 bases from J; junction bases left unmatched: 6. Germline values: CDR1 GTSNPN, CDR2 SVGIG (reference sequence). The CDR3 region has the DNA TGTGCCTGGAATATGGGACAGGTCAACACTGAAGCTTTCTTT. Its protein is CAWNMGQVNTEAFF. The full variable domain, completed using reference TRBV30 and TRBJ1-1, is SQTIHQWPATLVQPVGSPLSLECTVEGTSNPNLYWYRQAAGRGLQLLFYSVGIGQISSEVPQNLSASRPQDRQFILSSKKLLLSDSGFYLCAWNMGQVNTEAFFGQGTRLTVV.

The J gene is TRBJ1-1, the V gene TRBV7-8; no clear D. CDR3 length equals 13 residues. V lost 1 base to trimming and J lost 4 bases, with 7 bases between them. Germline CDR1 reads SGHVS; CDR2 reads FQNEAQ. In nucleotides, the CDR3 is TGTGCCAGCAGCTTAGAGATGAGCACTGAAGCTTTCTTT. Translating gives CASSLEMSTEAFF.